The clone carrying this TCR beta chain has ten or more counts. Possible read error: a much larger clone is one base away. This entry comes from a study of T cells after yellow fever vaccination. TCRdb independently ran MiXCR on the 5' RACE reads; one entry per CDR3 protein. Of fewer than 400,000 distinct CDR3 sequences in the sample, around 10% were seen once. CDR1 and CDR2 (germline): SEHNR, FQNEAQ (reference sequence). The length of the CDR3 is 11 residues. The ends were cut back, 3 bases at V and 3 bases at J, with 2 bases in the middle. J is TRBJ2-5 and V is TRBV7-9; no firm D call. The source of this sequence is a man aged 18 to 30 who received the YFV17D yellow fever vaccine. The sequencing used CD4+ T cells sorted from PBMCs, collected 45 days after the yellow fever booster vaccination. In DNA, the CDR3 is TGTGCCAGCAGCTTTAAAGAGACCCAGTACTTC. Encoded protein: CASSFKETQYF.